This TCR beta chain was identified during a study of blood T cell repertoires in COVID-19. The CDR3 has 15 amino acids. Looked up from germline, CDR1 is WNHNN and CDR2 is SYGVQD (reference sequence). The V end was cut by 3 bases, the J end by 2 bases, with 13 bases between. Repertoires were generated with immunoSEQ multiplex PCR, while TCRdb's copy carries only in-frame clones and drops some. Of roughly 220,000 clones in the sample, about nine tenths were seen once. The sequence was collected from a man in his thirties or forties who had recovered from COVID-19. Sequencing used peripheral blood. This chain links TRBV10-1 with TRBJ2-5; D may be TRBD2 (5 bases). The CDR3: CASSEVGRGQETQYF. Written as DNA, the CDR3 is TGCGCCAGCAGTGAAGTTGGGCGAGGGCAAGAGACCCAGTACTTC.